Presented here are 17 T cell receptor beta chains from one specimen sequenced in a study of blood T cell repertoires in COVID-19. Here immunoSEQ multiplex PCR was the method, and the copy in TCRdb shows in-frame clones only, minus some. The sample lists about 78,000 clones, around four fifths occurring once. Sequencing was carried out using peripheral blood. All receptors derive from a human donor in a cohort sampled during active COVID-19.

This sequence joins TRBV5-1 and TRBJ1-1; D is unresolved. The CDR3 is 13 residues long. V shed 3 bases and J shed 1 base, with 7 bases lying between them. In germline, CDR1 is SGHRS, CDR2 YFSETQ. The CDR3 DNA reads TGCGCCAGCAGCTGGCGGGGGAACACTGAAGCTTTCTTT. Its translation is CASSWRGNTEAFF.

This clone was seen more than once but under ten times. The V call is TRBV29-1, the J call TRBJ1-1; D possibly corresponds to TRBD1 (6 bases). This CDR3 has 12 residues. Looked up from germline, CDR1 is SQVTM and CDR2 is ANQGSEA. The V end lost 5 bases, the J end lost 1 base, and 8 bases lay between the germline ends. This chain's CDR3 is CSVNRANTEAFF. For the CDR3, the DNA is TGCAGCGTTAACAGGGCGAACACTGAAGCTTTCTTT.

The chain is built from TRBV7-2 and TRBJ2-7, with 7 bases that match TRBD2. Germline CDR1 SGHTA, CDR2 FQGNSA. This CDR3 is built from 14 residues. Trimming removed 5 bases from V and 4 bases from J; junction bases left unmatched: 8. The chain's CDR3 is CASSPLVGGYEQYF. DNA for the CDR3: TGTGCCAGCAGCCCCCTTGTGGGGGGGTACGAGCAGTACTTC.

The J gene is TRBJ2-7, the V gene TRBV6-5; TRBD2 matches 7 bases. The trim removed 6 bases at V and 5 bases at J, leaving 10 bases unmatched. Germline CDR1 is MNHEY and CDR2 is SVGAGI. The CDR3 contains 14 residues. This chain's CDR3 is CASSRLGGLDEQYF. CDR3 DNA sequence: TGTGCCAGCAGCAGACTCGGGGGGTTGGACGAGCAGTACTTC.

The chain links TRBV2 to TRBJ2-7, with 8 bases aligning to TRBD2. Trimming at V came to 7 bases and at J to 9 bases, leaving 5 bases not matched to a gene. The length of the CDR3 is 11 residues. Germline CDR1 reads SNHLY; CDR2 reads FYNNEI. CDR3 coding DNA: TGTGCCAGCACGGGCGGGGGGCGGCAGTACTTC. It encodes CASTGGGRQYF.

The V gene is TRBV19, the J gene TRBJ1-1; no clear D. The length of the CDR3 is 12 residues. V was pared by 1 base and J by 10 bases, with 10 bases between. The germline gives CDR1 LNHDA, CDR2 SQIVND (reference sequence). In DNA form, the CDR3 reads TGTGCCAGTAGTATAGGGGGAGGACCAGCTTTCTTT. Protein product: CASSIGGGPAFF.

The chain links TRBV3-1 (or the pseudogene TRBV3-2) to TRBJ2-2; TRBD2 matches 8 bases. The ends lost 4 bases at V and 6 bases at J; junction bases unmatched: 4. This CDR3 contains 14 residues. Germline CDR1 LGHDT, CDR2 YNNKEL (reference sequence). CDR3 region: CASSLGGGSGELFF. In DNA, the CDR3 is TGTGCCAGCAGCCTCGGGGGGGGCTCCGGGGAGCTGTTTTTT.

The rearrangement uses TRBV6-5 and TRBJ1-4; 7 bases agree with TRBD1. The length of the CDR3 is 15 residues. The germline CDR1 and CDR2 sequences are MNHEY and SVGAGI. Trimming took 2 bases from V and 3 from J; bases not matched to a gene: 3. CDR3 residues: CASSYVTGANEKLFF. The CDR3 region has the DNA TGTGCCAGCAGTTACGTAACAGGGGCTAATGAAAAACTGTTTTTT.

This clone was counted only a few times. The CDR3 loop is CASSQGGRGSNNEQFF. The CDR3 region has the DNA TGTGCCAGCAGCCAAGGCGGCAGGGGTTCAAACAATGAGCAGTTCTTC. The chain is built from TRBV14 and TRBJ2-1; the D gene is possibly TRBD1 (6 bases). V shed 1 base and J shed 5 bases, with 15 bases lying between them. The length of the CDR3 is 16 residues. Germline V gives CDR1 SGHDN, CDR2 FVKESK. The full variable domain, with the rest looked up from reference TRBV14 and TRBJ2-1, is EAGVTQFPSHSVIEKGQTVTLRCDPISGHDNLYWYRRVMGKEIKFLLHFVKESKQDESGMPNNRFLAERTGGTYSTLKVQPAELEDSGVYFCASSQGGRGSNNEQFFGPGTRLTVL.

CDR3 sequence (DNA): TGTGCCAGCTCCCCCCCGGGGGACACTGAAGCTTTCTTT. Translation: CASSPPGDTEAFF. The gene calls are TRBV18 and TRBJ1-1; TRBD1 is a possible D gene (5 bases). Trimming took off 6 bases at V and 3 bases at J, with 11 bases between the two ends. Per the germline V gene, CDR1 is KGHSH and CDR2 is LQKENI. The CDR3 length is 13 residues.

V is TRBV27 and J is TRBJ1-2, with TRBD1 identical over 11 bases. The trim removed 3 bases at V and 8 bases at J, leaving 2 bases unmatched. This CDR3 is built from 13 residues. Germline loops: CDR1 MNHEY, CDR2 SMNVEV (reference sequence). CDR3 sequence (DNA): TGTGCCAGCAGTTTCCGGACAGGGGGCGGCTACACCTTC. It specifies CASSFRTGGGYTF.

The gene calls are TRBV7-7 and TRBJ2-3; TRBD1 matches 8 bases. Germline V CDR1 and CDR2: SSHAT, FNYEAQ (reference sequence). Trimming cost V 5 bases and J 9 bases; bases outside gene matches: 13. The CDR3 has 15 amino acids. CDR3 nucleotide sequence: TGTGCCAGCAGCGACGACAGGGGCGCATCCTCAACGCAGTATTTT. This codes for CASSDDRGASSTQYF.

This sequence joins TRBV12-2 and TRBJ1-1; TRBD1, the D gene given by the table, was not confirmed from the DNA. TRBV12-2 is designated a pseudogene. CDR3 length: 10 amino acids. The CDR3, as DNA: TGTGCAAGGGGGGCCGGTGAAGCTTTCTTT. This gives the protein CARGAGEAFF.

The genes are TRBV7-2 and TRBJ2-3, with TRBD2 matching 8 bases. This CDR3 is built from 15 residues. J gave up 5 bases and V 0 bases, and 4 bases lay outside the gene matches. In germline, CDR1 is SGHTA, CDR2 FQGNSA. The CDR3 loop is CASSLAGAGGDTQYF. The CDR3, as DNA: TGTGCCAGCAGCTTAGCGGGGGCGGGGGGAGATACGCAGTATTTT.

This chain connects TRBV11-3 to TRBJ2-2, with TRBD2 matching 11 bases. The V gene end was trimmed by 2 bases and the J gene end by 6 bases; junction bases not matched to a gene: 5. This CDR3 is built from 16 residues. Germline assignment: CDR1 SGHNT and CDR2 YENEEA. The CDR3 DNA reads TGTGCCAGCAGCTTACTAGCGGGGGGAGGATCCGGGGAGCTGTTTTTT. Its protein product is CASSLLAGGGSGELFF.

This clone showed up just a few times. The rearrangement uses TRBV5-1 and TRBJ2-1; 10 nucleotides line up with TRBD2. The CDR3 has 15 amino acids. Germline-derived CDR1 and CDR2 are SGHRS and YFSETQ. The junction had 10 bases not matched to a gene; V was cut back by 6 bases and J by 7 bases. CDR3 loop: CASILLAGAVNEQFF. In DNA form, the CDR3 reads TGCGCCAGCATCCTGCTAGCGGGGGCCGTGAATGAGCAGTTCTTC.

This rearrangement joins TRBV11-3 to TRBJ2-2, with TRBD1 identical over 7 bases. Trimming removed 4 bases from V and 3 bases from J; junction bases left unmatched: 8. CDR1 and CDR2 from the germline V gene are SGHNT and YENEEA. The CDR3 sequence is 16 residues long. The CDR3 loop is CASSSTGTAYTGELFF. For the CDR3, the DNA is TGTGCCAGCAGCTCGACCGGGACAGCATACACCGGGGAGCTGTTTTTT. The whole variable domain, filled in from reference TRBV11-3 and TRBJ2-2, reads EAGVVQSPRYKIIEKKQPVAFWCNPISGHNTLYWYLQNLGQGPELLIRYENEEAVDDSQLPKDRFSAERLKGVDSTLKIQPAELGDSAVYLCASSSTGTAYTGELFFGEGSRLTVL.